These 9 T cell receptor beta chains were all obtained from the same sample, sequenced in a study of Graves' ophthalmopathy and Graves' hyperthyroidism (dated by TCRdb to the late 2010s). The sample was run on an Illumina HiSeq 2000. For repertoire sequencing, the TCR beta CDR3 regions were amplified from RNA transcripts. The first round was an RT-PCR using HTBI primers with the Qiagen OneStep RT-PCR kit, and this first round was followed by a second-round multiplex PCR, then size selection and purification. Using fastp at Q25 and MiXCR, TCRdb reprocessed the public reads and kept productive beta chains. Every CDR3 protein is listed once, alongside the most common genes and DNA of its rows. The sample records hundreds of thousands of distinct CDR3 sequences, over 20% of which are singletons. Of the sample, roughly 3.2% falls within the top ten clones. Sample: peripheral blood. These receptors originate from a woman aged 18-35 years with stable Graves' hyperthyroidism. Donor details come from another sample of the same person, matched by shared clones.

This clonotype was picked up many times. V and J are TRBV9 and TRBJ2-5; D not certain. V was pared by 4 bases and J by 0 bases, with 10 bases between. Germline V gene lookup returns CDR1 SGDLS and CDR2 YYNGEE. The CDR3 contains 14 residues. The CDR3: CASSPHQYQETQYF. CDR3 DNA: TGTGCCAGCAGCCCCCACCAGTACCAAGAGACCCAGTACTTC.

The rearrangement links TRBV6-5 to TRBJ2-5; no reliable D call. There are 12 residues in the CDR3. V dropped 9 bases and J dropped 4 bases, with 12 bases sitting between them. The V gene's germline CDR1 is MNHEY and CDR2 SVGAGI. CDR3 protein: CARPASIETQYF. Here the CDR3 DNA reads TGTGCCAGGCCAGCCTCAATAGAGACCCAGTACTTC.

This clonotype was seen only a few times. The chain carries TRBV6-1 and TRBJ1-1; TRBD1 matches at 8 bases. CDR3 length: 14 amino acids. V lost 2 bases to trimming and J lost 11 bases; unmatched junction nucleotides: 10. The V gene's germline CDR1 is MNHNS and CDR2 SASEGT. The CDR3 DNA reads TGTGCCAGCAGTGAAAACAGGGGGGCCTATAGGGCTTTCTTT. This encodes CASSENRGAYRAFF.

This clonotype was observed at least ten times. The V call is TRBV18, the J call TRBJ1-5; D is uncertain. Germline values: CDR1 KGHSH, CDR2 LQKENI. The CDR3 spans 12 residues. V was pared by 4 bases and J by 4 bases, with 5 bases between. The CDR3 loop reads CASSLPNQPQHF. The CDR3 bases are TGTGCCAGCTCACTGCCTAATCAGCCCCAGCATTTT.

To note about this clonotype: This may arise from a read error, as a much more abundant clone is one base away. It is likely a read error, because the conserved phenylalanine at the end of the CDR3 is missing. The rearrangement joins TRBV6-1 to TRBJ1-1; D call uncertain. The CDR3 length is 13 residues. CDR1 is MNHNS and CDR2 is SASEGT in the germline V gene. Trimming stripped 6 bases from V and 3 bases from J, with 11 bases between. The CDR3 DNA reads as TGTGCCAGCAGGAGGGTTTCGGACACTGAAGCTTTCTTG. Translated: CASRRVSDTEAFL.

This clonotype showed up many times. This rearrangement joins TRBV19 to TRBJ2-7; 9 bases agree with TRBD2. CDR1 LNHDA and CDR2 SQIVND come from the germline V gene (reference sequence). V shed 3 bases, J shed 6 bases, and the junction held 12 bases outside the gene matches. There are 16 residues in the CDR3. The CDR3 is CASSIRSVAGVSEQYF. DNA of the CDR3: TGTGCCAGTAGTATTCGGTCGGTAGCGGGAGTGAGCGAGCAGTACTTC.

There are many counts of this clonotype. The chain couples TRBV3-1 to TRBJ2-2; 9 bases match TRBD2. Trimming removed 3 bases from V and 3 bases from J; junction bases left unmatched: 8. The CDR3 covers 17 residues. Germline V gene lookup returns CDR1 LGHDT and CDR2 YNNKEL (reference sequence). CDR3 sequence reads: CASSHISGRGDTGELFF. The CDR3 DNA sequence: TGTGCCAGCAGCCACATTAGCGGGAGAGGAGACACCGGGGAGCTGTTTTTT.

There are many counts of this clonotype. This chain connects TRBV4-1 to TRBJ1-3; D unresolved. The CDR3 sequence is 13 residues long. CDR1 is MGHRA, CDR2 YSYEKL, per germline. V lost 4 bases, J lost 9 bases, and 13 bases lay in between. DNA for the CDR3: TGCGCCAGCAGCCCCAAAGACCCTATCACCATATATTTT. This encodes CASSPKDPITIYF.

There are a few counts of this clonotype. The CDR3 region is CAWTTLRGGAITGELFF. The CDR3 DNA is TGTGCCTGGACCACCCTCCGCGGGGGGGCGATCACCGGGGAGCTGTTTTTT. The J gene is TRBJ2-2, the V gene TRBV30, with 9 nucleotides matching TRBD2. V shed 4 bases, J shed 4 bases, and the junction held 13 bases outside the gene matches. This CDR3 comprises 17 residues. Germline-derived CDR1 and CDR2 are GTSNPN and SVGIG (reference sequence).